The 11 T cell receptor beta chains below come from one sample, sequenced in a study of blood T cells in healthy people across ages. The second PCR ran about 6 to 12 cycles with a sample-barcoded 5' primer and J-beta primers. TCRdb called the 5' RACE reads again in MiXCR, with one record for every CDR3 protein. This table holds roughly 800,000 distinct CDR3 sequences, under 30% found once. These same records also appear under a second study, on T cells of mothers and their children.

The specimen sequenced was blood. The receptors shown here come from a boy younger than 18 in good health.

This chain uses TRBV30 with TRBJ1-1; D remains ambiguous. The V gene lost 1 base and the J gene lost 3 bases, with 9 bases spanning the gap. Germline CDR1 reads GTSNPN; CDR2 reads SVGIG (reference sequence). CDR3 length equals 13 residues. The CDR3, as DNA: TGTGCCTGGAGTGGGGCGTGGGACACTGAAGCTTTCTTT. Its translation: CAWSGAWDTEAFF.

This chain connects TRBV29-1 to TRBJ2-5; no firm D call. The CDR3 contains 12 residues. CDR1 SQVTM and CDR2 ANQGSEA come from the germline V gene. Trimming pared 2 bases from V and 3 bases from J, leaving 7 bases between. CDR3 protein: CSVESLEETQYF. The CDR3 region has the DNA TGCAGCGTTGAAAGCCTGGAAGAGACCCAGTACTTC.

The table lists this clonotype with a few counts. This sequence joins TRBV2 and TRBJ1-3; D is possibly TRBD1 (6 bases). The CDR3 is 14 residues long. Between the trimmed V and J ends, which lost 1 base and 8 bases, there was a span of 12 bases. Germline-derived CDR1 and CDR2 are SNHLY and FYNNEI. For the CDR3, the DNA is TGTGCCAGCAGTGAAGGCCAGGGGAGGCACACCATATATTTT. It encodes CASSEGQGRHTIYF.

The chain links TRBV19 to TRBJ2-5; D gene unclear. The V end lost 4 bases, the J end lost 1 base, and 7 bases lay between the germline ends. Germline assignment: CDR1 LNHDA and CDR2 SQIVND (reference sequence). This CDR3 has 13 residues. The CDR3 DNA is TGTGCCAGTAGTAGCCAGAGCCAAGAGACCCAGTACTTC. Translating gives CASSSQSQETQYF.

This rearrangement joins TRBV10-3 to TRBJ2-2, with D perhaps being TRBD1 or TRBD2 (6 bases each). Germline loops: CDR1 ENHRY, CDR2 SYGVKD. CDR3 length: 16 amino acids. Trimming removed 2 bases from V and 0 bases from J, with 10 bases in between. The CDR3 here is CAISERGPANTGELFF. The CDR3 bases are TGTGCCATCAGTGAGCGGGGGCCAGCGAACACCGGGGAGCTGTTTTTT.

In its sample, this clonotype was seen a few times. The chain combines TRBV6-5 with TRBJ1-2; weak D call: TRBD1 (5 bases). This CDR3 contains 18 residues. Germline V gene data show CDR1 as MNHEY and CDR2 as SVGAGI. The V end lost 0 bases, the J end lost 0 bases, and 17 bases lay between the germline ends. The CDR3 here is CASSYSGDPRTTNYGYTF. In DNA form, the CDR3 reads TGTGCCAGCAGTTACTCAGGGGACCCACGGACGACTAACTATGGCTACACCTTC.

This clonotype has just a few counts. V usage is TRBV7-7 and J usage is TRBJ2-5; D unresolved. The J call could be wrong; TRBJ2-1 is a better fit for the DNA end. The CDR3 is made up of 10 amino acids. The germline V gene encodes CDR1 SSHAT and CDR2 FNYEAQ (reference sequence). CDR3 nucleotides: TGTGCCAGAAGGATCGGGGAGCAGTTCTTC. It translates to CARRIGEQFF.

V gene TRBV5-1 combines with J gene TRBJ2-3, with D perhaps TRBD2 (5 bases). The germline gives CDR1 SGHRS, CDR2 YFSETQ. V lost 1 base, J lost 2 bases, and 11 bases lay in between. CDR3 length: 15 residues. Here the CDR3 DNA reads TGCGCCAGCAGCTTGCAAGAGGGTTCCACAGATACGCAGTATTTT. Residues: CASSLQEGSTDTQYF.

This clonotype was observed a few times. The genes are TRBV7-2 and TRBJ2-5; the D gene could be TRBD1 or TRBD2 (6 bases each). V lost 10 bases and J 5 bases, leaving 20 bases between the germline ends. This CDR3 comprises 14 residues. Germline V gene lookup returns CDR1 SGHTA and CDR2 FQGNSA. The CDR3 nucleotides are TGTGCCAACAAAATGGGGGGCGTCCGGGAGACCCAGTACTTC. Translated: CANKMGGVRETQYF. Together with reference TRBV7-2 and TRBJ2-5, the CDR3 gives the full variable domain: GAGVSQSPSNKVTEKGKDVELRCDPISGHTALYWYRQSLGQGLEFLIYFQGNSAPDKSGLPSDRFSAERTGGSVSTLTIQRTQQEDSAVYLCANKMGGVRETQYFGPGTRLLVL.

The CDR3 here is CASSWDSEGTEAFF. The DNA for the CDR3 is TGTGCCAGCAGCTGGGACAGCGAGGGCACTGAAGCTTTCTTT. The chain is built from TRBV7-9 and TRBJ1-1, with 7 bases aligning to TRBD1. Germline V gene sequence: CDR1 SEHNR, CDR2 FQNEAQ (reference sequence). CDR3 length: 14 residues. V lost 4 bases and J lost 4; bases outside the gene matches: 6.

The V and J genes are TRBV24-1 and TRBJ2-2; D may correspond to TRBD1 or TRBD2 (5 bases each). Germline V CDR1 and CDR2: KGHDR, SFDVKD. The CDR3 extends over 16 amino acids. Trimming left V 4 bases short and J 6 bases short, with 17 bases between. This chain's CDR3 is CATSDAIGTHAGELFF. CDR3 nucleotides: TGTGCCACCAGTGACGCGATAGGGACGCACGCCGGGGAGCTGTTTTTT.